This TCR beta chain was identified during a study of T cells in Graves' hyperthyroidism and ophthalmopathy. Study-level results: Blood held most thyroid clonotypes expanded above 0.001 frequency. Ophthalmopathy was distinguished from stable hyperthyroidism by 13 V-J signatures.

Amplification of TCR beta CDR3 regions used RNA as the template. The HTBI primer set served for first-round RT-PCR of the TCR CDR3. TCRdb ran MiXCR on the multiplex PCR reads and lists one entry per CDR3 protein. The data contain about 480,000 distinct CDR3 sequences, 24% of them seen just once; the ten biggest clones take up roughly 10%. This clonotype was observed at least ten times. Its antigen is still unknown. Diagnosing involved the use of clinical symptoms, serum thyroxine and TRAb, thyroid ultrasound and orbital computed tomography. The TCR comes from a woman younger than 45 with Graves' ophthalmopathy. Sequencing was performed on blood.

CDR3 loop: CASSLVIPRTTGELFF. The DNA of the CDR3 is TGTGCCAGCAGTTTAGTAATCCCCAGGACCACCGGGGAGCTGTTTTTT. The gene calls are TRBV12-3 or TRBV12-4 and TRBJ2-2; D not resolved. The CDR3 is made up of 16 amino acids. The V end lost 1 base, the J end lost 4 bases, and 13 bases lay between the germline ends.